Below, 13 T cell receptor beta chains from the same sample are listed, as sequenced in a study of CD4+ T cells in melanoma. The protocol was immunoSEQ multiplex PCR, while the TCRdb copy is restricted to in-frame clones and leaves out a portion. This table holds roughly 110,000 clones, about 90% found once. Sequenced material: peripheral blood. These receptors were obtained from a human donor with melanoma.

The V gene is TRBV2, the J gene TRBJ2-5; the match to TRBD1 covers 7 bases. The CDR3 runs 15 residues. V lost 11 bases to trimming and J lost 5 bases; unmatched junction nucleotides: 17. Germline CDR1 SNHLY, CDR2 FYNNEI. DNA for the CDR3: TGTGCCGGGGAACGCATGGGACAGAGGGGGGAGACCCAGTACTTC. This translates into CAGERMGQRGETQYF.

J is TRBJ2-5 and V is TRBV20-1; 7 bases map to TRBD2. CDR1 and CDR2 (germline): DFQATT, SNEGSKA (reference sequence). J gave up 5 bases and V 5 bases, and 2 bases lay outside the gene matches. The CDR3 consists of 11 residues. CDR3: CSAHGGETQYF. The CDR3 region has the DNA TGCAGTGCTCACGGGGGGGAGACCCAGTACTTC.

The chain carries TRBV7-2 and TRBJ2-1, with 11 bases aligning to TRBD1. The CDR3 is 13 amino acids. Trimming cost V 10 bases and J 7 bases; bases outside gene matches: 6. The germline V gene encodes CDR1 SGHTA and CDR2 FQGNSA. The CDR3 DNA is TGTGCCACTCGCGGACAGGGGGCGAATGAGCAGTTCTTC. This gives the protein CATRGQGANEQFF.

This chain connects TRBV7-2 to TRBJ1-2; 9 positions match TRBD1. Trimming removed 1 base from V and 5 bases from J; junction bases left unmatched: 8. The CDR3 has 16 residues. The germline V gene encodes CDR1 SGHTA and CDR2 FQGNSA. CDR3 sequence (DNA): TGTGCCAGCAGCTTAGAGGGGACAGGGTTGGGGTATGGCTACACCTTC. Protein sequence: CASSLEGTGLGYGYTF.

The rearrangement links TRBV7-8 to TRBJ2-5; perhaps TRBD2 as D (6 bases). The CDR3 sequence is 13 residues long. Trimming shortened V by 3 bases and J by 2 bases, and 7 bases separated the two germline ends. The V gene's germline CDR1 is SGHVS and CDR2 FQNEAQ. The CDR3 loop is CASSFGSQETQYF. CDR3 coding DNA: TGTGCCAGCAGCTTCGGGAGTCAAGAGACCCAGTACTTC.

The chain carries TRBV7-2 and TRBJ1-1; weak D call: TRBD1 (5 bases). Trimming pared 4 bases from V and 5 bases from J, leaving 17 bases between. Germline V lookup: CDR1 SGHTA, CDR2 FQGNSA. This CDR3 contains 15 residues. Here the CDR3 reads CASSWGIQVWTEAFF. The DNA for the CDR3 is TGTGCCAGCAGCTGGGGGATTCAAGTCTGGACTGAAGCTTTCTTT. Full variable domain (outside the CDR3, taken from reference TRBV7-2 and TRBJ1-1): GAGVSQSPSNKVTEKGKDVELRCDPISGHTALYWYRQSLGQGLEFLIYFQGNSAPDKSGLPSDRFSAERTGGSVSTLTIQRTQQEDSAVYLCASSWGIQVWTEAFFGQGTRLTVV.

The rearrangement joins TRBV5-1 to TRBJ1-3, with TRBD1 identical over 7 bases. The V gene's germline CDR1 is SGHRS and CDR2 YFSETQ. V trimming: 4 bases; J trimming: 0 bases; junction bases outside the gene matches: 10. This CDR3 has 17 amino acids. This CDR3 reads CASSITTGKGSGNTIYF. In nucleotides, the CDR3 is TGCGCCAGCAGCATAACGACAGGGAAGGGCTCTGGAAACACCATATATTTT. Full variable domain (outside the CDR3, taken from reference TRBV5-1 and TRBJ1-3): KAGVTQTPRYLIKTRGQQVTLSCSPISGHRSVSWYQQTPGQGLQFLFEYFSETQRNKGNFPGRFSGRQFSNSRSEMNVSTLELGDSALYLCASSITTGKGSGNTIYFGEGSWLTVV.

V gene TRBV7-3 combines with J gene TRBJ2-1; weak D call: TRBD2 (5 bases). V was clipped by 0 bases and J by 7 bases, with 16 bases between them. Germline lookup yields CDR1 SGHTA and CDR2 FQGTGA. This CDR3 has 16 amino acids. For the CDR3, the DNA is TGTGCCAGCAGCTTAACCAGCGGAGGAGGAGGAAATGAGCAGTTCTTC. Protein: CASSLTSGGGGNEQFF.

The CDR3 sequence: CASRRVGYNEQFF. In DNA, the CDR3 is TGTGCAAGTCGACGGGTTGGATACAATGAGCAGTTCTTC. The V and J genes are TRBV12-2 and TRBJ2-1; the table's D call, TRBD2, has no DNA check behind it. TRBV12-2 is a known pseudogene. CDR3 length equals 13 residues.

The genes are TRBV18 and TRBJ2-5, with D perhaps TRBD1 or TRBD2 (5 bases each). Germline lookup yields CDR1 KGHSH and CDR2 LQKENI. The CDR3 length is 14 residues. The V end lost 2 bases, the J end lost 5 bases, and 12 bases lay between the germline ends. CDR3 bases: TGTGCCAGCTCACCAATCGGGGCTGCGGAGACCCAGTACTTC. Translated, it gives CASSPIGAAETQYF.

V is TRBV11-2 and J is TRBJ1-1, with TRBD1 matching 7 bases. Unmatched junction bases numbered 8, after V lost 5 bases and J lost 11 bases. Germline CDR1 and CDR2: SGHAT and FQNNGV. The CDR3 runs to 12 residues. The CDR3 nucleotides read TGTGCCAGCAGCGCGCCGGGACAGCCTGCTTTCTTT. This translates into CASSAPGQPAFF.

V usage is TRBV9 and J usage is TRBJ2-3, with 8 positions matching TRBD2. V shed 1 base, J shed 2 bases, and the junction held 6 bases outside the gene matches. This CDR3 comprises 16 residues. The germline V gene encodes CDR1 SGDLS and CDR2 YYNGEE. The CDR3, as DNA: TGTGCCAGCAGCGTATGGGTTAGCGGGAACACAGATACGCAGTATTTT. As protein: CASSVWVSGNTDTQYF.

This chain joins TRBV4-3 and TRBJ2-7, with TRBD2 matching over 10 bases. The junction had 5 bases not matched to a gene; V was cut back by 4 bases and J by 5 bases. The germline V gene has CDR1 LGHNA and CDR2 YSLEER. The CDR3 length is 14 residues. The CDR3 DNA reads TGCGCCAGCAGCCGAGACAGCGGGAGGGACGAGCAGTACTTC. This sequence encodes CASSRDSGRDEQYF.